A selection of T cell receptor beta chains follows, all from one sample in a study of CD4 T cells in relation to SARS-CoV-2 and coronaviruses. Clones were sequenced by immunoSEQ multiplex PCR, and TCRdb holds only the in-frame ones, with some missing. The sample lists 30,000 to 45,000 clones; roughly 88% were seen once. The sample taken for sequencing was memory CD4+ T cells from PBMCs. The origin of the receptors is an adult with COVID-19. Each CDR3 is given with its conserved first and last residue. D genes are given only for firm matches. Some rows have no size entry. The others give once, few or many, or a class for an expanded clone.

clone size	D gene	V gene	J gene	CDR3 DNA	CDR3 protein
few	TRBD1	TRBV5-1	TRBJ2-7	TGCGCCAGCAGCTTGACGGGACAGGCCTACGAGCAGTACTTC	CASSLTGQAYEQYF
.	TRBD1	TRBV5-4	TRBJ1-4	TGTGCCAGCAGCCCTCGGCAGGGGGCTGGTGAAAAACTGTTTTTT	CASSPRQGAGEKLFF
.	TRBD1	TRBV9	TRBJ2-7	TGTGCCAGCAGCGGGGGGACAGGGAGTTTCCACGAGCAGTACTTC	CASSGGTGSFHEQYF
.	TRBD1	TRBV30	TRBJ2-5	TGTGCCTGGAGGAGACAGGGTTGGGGCCAAGAGACCCAGTACTTC	CAWRRQGWGQETQYF
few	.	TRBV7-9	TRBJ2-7	TGTGCCAGCAGCTTAAGGGGACTGGCAGTCGACGAGCAGTACTTC	CASSLRGLAVDEQYF
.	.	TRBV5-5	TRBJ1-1	TGTGCCAGCAGCTCCGGACTGTTGAACACTGAAGCTTTCTTT	CASSSGLLNTEAFF
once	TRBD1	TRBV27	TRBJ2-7	TGTGCCAGCAGCTCTATCGTTTCCGGGACAGGGATCTACGAGCAGTACTTC	CASSSIVSGTGIYEQYF
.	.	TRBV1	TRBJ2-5	TGCACCAGCAGCCATCCCACCGGGACTAGCGGGGAAGAGACCCAGTACTTC	CTSSHPTGTSGEETQYF
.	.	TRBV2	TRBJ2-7	TGTGCCAGCAGGGTAGTCTACGAGCAGTATTTC	CASRVVYEQYF
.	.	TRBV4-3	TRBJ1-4	TGCGCCAGCAGCCGAGGGGTGGCTGAAAAACTGTTTTTT	CASSRGVAEKLFF
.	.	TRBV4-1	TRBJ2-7	TGCGCCAGCAGCCAAGATATTCTCGGACAGTCGTACGAGCAGTACTTC	CASSQDILGQSYEQYF
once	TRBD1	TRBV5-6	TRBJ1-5	TGTGCCAGCAGCGGACAGGGCGCTCAGCCCCAGCATTTT	CASSGQGAQPQHF
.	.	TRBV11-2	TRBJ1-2	TGTGCCAGCAGCCCTGCTCTGACCAACTATGGCTACACCTTC	CASSPALTNYGYTF